One sample yielded the 10 T cell receptor beta chains listed below, sequenced in a study of T cells in narcolepsy. Data came from immunoSEQ multiplex PCR; TCRdb stores just in-frame clones and leaves some out. The sample contains about 35,000 clones, less than 90% of which appear only once. Material for sequencing was memory (CD45RA-) CD4+ T cells from blood. The receptors were sampled from a human donor in good health.

The rearrangement links TRBV19 to TRBJ2-7, with TRBD2 identical over 14 bases. V gave up 10 bases and J gave up 9 bases; unmatched junction bases: 11. Germline V gene lookup returns CDR1 LNHDA and CDR2 SQIVND (reference sequence). CDR3 size: 14 residues. The CDR3, as DNA: TGTGCCACAGAGACTAGCGGGGGGGCCGGTGGGCAGTACTTC. Translating gives CATETSGGAGGQYF.

The rearrangement links TRBV5-1 to TRBJ2-2, with 10 bases identical to TRBD1. CDR1 is SGHRS and CDR2 is YFSETQ in the germline V gene. The CDR3 runs 15 residues. V lost 4 bases to trimming and J lost 6 bases; unmatched junction nucleotides: 6. Here the CDR3 DNA reads TGCGCCAGCAGCCAGGGACAGGGGAGTGCCGGGGAGCTGTTTTTT. Its protein is CASSQGQGSAGELFF.

V and J are TRBV6-1 and TRBJ2-2, with 16 nucleotides matching TRBD2. Trimming cost V 5 bases and J 5 bases; bases outside gene matches: 8. The CDR3 is 18 residues long. Germline CDR1 MNHNS, CDR2 SASEGT. The DNA of the CDR3 is TGTGCCAGCAGTAAAGGGACTAGCGGGGGGGCCAGGACCGGGGAGCTGTTTTTT. The encoded protein is CASSKGTSGGARTGELFF.

This chain joins TRBV6-1 and TRBJ1-1; D remains unclear. V was pared by 7 bases and J by 5 bases, with 8 bases between. This CDR3 has 11 amino acids. Germline V gene data show CDR1 as MNHNS and CDR2 as SASEGT. This chain's CDR3 is CASIGSTEAFF. In nucleotides, the CDR3 is TGTGCCAGCATCGGGAGTACTGAAGCTTTCTTT.

The J gene is TRBJ2-1, the V gene TRBV19; D may be TRBD2 (5 bases). This CDR3 region has 15 residues. Germline V gene lookup returns CDR1 LNHDA and CDR2 SQIVND (reference sequence). Deletions cut 6 bases from V and 4 bases from J, with 16 bases between. This chain's CDR3 is CASREFLDLYNEQFF. CDR3 sequence (DNA): TGTGCCAGTAGAGAATTCCTGGACTTGTACAATGAGCAGTTCTTC.

The chain carries TRBV5-1 and TRBJ2-3; 7 positions agree with TRBD1. J was trimmed by 5 bases and V by 2 bases; bases with no gene match: 8. The CDR3 totals 15 residues. From germline, CDR1 is SGHRS and CDR2 YFSETQ. The CDR3 here is CASSFTGTDLDTQYF. The CDR3 DNA follows: TGCGCCAGCAGCTTCACCGGGACAGATCTAGATACGCAGTATTTT. Together with reference TRBV5-1 and TRBJ2-3, the CDR3 gives the full variable domain: KAGVTQTPRYLIKTRGQQVTLSCSPISGHRSVSWYQQTPGQGLQFLFEYFSETQRNKGNFPGRFSGRQFSNSRSEMNVSTLELGDSALYLCASSFTGTDLDTQYFGPGTRLTVL.

The CDR3 is CASRGRAKGAAEQYF. The CDR3, as DNA: TGTGCCAGCAGAGGACGGGCGAAGGGGGCAGCCGAGCAGTACTTC. The V call is TRBV6-5, the J call TRBJ2-7, with TRBD1 matching over 7 bases. V was clipped by 6 bases and J by 6 bases; unmatched bases: 14. The CDR3 consists of 15 residues. In germline, CDR1 is MNHEY, CDR2 SVGAGI.

This clone was picked up a small number of times. The gene calls are TRBV4-1 and TRBJ2-1; tentatively, D is TRBD1 (6 bases). The CDR3 covers 13 residues. The germline V gene has CDR1 MGHRA and CDR2 YSYEKL. The germline V and J ends were trimmed by 1 base and 10 bases, with 11 bases remaining between them. The CDR3, as DNA: TGCGCCAGCAGCCAAGGGGGGCGTGGCGAGCAGTTCTTC. Translation: CASSQGGRGEQFF.

The J gene is TRBJ1-1, the V gene TRBV5-6, with 7 bases aligning to TRBD1. The germline V gene encodes CDR1 SGHDT and CDR2 YYEEEE. Trimming took 7 bases from V and 1 from J; bases not matched to a gene: 7. The CDR3 is 14 residues long. DNA for the CDR3: TGTGCCAGCGGACACAGGGGACCGAACACTGAAGCTTTCTTT. Protein: CASGHRGPNTEAFF.

The chain uses TRBV7-9 and TRBJ2-2; TRBD2 matches 10 bases. The J segment lost 3 bases and the V segment lost 5 bases, leaving 6 bases of the junction unmatched. Germline V gene data show CDR1 as SEHNR and CDR2 as FQNEAQ (reference sequence). CDR3 length: 16 residues. The CDR3, as DNA: TGTGCCAGCAGCACAAGCGGGAGGGGTTACACCGGGGAGCTGTTTTTT. This translates into CASSTSGRGYTGELFF.